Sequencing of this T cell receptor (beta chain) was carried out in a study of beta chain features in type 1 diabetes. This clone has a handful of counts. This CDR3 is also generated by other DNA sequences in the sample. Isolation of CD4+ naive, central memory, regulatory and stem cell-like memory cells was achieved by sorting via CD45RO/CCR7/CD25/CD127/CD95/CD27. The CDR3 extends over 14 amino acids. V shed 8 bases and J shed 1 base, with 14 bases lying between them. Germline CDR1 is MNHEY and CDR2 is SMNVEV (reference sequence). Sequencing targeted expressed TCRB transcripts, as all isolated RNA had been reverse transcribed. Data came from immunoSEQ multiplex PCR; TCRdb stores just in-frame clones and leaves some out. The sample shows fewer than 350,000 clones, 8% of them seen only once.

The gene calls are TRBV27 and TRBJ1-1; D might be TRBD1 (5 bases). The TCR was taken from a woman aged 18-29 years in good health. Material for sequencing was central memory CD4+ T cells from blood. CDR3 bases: TGTGCCAGCTCACCTCGGAGGGGGAACACTGAAGCTTTCTTT. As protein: CASSPRRGNTEAFF.